This T cell receptor beta chain is drawn from a study of blood T cell repertoires in COVID-19. Study at large: Donors in the United States, Italy and Spain gave samples during acute or convalescent COVID-19. Sources were T cells, B-cell-depleted T cells, or PBMCs; the material itself was cDNA or gDNA.

In the study's own analysis: Nucleated cell number was recorded as an estimate derived from reference gene primer amplification. TCRdb's copy holds only in-frame clones and misses some; the assay was immunoSEQ multiplex PCR. The DNA gave D and trimming, while V, J and clone size come from that table. Of about 370,000 clones in the sample, nearly 90% were seen once. This CDR3 contains 15 residues. Losses at the gene ends were 6 bases for V and 3 bases for J; bases not matched to a gene: 5. Germline V CDR1 and CDR2: MNHEY, SVGAGI. Input material: peripheral blood. This receptor was obtained from a young man with active or convalescent COVID-19. V is TRBV6-5 and J is TRBJ2-3, with 11 bases lining up with TRBD2. This chain's CDR3 is CASRTPSGGTDTQYF. CDR3 coding DNA: TGTGCCAGCAGAACTCCTAGCGGGGGGACAGATACGCAGTATTTT.